The 27 T cell receptor beta chains below come from one sample, sequenced in a study of T cells in Graves' hyperthyroidism and ophthalmopathy. What was amplified from RNA transcripts were TCR beta CDR3 regions. When the TCR CDR3 underwent first-round RT-PCR, the HTBI primer set was used. TCRdb re-called the multiplex PCR reads through MiXCR, storing one row per CDR3 protein. The sample contains fewer than 350,000 distinct CDR3 sequences, about a sixth of which appear only once. Sequenced material: blood. The source is a woman between 40 and 50 years old with Graves' ophthalmopathy.

This clonotype was detected a few times. The chain joins TRBV7-3 to TRBJ1-1; D is uncertain. The CDR3 covers 13 residues. In germline, CDR1 is SGHTA, CDR2 FQGTGA. The V and J ends lost 1 base and 7 bases respectively, with 10 bases between them. The chain's CDR3 is CASSLKAGLEAFF. For the CDR3, the DNA is TGTGCCAGCAGCTTAAAGGCAGGTCTTGAAGCTTTCTTT.

The table lists this clonotype with many counts. This chain connects TRBV5-1 to TRBJ2-5; 7 bases match TRBD1. V lost 2 bases to trimming and J lost 5 bases; unmatched junction nucleotides: 12. This CDR3 has 16 amino acids. Germline CDR1 and CDR2: SGHRS and YFSETQ. CDR3 amino acids: CASSFLPGQATETQYF. CDR3 in DNA: TGCGCCAGCAGCTTCCTTCCCGGACAGGCTACGGAGACCCAGTACTTC.

The chain carries TRBV6-5 and TRBJ1-1; 7 bases fit TRBD1. V lost 4 bases and J lost 7; bases outside the gene matches: 9. CDR1 and CDR2 (germline): MNHEY, SVGAGI. This CDR3 has 14 residues. The chain's CDR3 is CASSLIGQANEAFF. The CDR3 DNA sequence: TGTGCCAGCAGTTTAATCGGACAGGCAAATGAAGCTTTCTTT.

Ten or more counts support this clonotype. The chain combines TRBV9 with TRBJ1-1, with TRBD1 as a possible D gene (6 bases). This CDR3 contains 15 residues. Germline V gene sequence: CDR1 SGDLS, CDR2 YYNGEE. V lost 1 base and J lost 5, with 15 bases in between. In DNA form, the CDR3 reads TGTGCCAGCAGCGTAACAGGGACCTCGGGAACTGAAGCTTTCTTT. It codes for CASSVTGTSGTEAFF.

This clonotype appeared many times. The rearrangement links TRBV28 to TRBJ2-2, with D possibly matching TRBD2 (6 bases). The V end lost 6 bases, the J end lost 4 bases, and 12 bases lay between the germline ends. CDR3 size: 14 residues. Germline V gives CDR1 MDHEN, CDR2 SYDVKM. The CDR3 nucleotides are TGTGCCAGCAGGCCGGGACTGCTCACCGGGGAGCTGTTTTTT. Translation gives CASRPGLLTGELFF.

This clonotype was seen repeatedly, ten times or more. The J gene is TRBJ1-3, the V gene TRBV7-9, with D perhaps matching TRBD1 (5 bases). Trimming removed 4 bases from V and 0 bases from J, with 16 bases in between. CDR3 size: 17 residues. Germline V gene lookup returns CDR1 SEHNR and CDR2 FQNEAQ (reference sequence). The CDR3 nucleotides are TGTGCCAGCAGCTACGGCCCGGGACGGACCTCTGGAAACACCATATATTTT. It codes for CASSYGPGRTSGNTIYF. Using reference TRBV7-9 and TRBJ1-3 for the parts outside the CDR3, the full variable domain is DTGVSQNPRHKITKRGQNVTFRCDPISEHNRLYWYRQTLGQGPEFLTYFQNEAQLEKSRLLSDRFSAERPKGSFSTLEIQRTEQGDSAMYLCASSYGPGRTSGNTIYFGEGSWLTVV.

This clonotype showed up many times. A clone one base away is much larger, so this may be a read error. The rearrangement uses TRBV7-2 and TRBJ2-7; weak D call: TRBD1 (6 bases). This CDR3 has 13 residues. V was trimmed by 0 bases and J by 4 bases, leaving 7 bases between them. CDR1 and CDR2 from the germline V gene are SGHTA and FQGNSA. The CDR3 DNA follows: TGTACCAGCAGCTTAGCGACAGGTTACGAGCAGTACTTC. Protein sequence: CTSSLATGYEQYF.

In its sample, this clonotype was seen many times. The rearrangement uses TRBV5-5 and TRBJ2-7, with 8 bases matching TRBD2. V was pared by 0 bases and J by 7 bases, with 9 bases of the junction left unmatched. The germline CDR1 and CDR2 sequences are SGHKS and YYEKEE (reference sequence). This CDR3 contains 15 residues. The CDR3 reads CASSLGLATYEEQYF. DNA of the CDR3: TGTGCCAGCAGCTTGGGACTAGCGACCTACGAAGAGCAGTACTTC.

This clonotype has only a few counts. The chain has TRBV19 and TRBJ1-5; tentative D call: TRBD1 (5 bases). Germline loops: CDR1 LNHDA, CDR2 SQIVND (reference sequence). V was clipped by 3 bases and J by 6 bases, with 15 bases between them. The CDR3 loop spans 15 amino acids. In DNA, the CDR3 is TGTGCCAGTAGTATCGGGGGTTTGGCGGGTCAGCCCCAGCATTTT. Translated: CASSIGGLAGQPQHF.

The chain is built from TRBV30 and TRBJ1-2; D remains ambiguous. CDR3 length: 13 residues. Germline CDR1 and CDR2: GTSNPN and SVGIG (reference sequence). V was clipped by 0 bases and J by 3 bases, with 8 bases between them. The CDR3 loop reads CAWSVLGYYGYTF. In DNA, the CDR3 is TGTGCCTGGAGTGTTCTAGGGTACTATGGCTACACCTTC.

This clonotype was counted ten times or more. A much larger clone differs by one base, so this may be a read error. V is TRBV6-5 and J is TRBJ1-1; no clear D gene. The CDR3 spans 11 residues. V was clipped by 8 bases and J by 12 bases, with 16 bases between them. Germline assignment: CDR1 MNHEY and CDR2 SVGAGI. The CDR3 protein is CASCVGFRTFF. The DNA for the CDR3 is TGTGCCAGCTGCGTTGGGTTTCGGACTTTCTTT.

The V gene is TRBV27, the J gene TRBJ2-7; 11 positions agree with TRBD2. The germline V gene has CDR1 MNHEY and CDR2 SMNVEV (reference sequence). J was trimmed by 7 bases and V by 5 bases; bases with no gene match: 10. CDR3 length equals 15 residues. CDR3 bases: TGTGCCAGCAGTACCACCGGACTAGCGGGTTATGAGCAGTACTTC. Encoded protein: CASSTTGLAGYEQYF.

The chain combines TRBV12-3 or TRBV12-4 with TRBJ2-2; unclear D gene. The CDR3 is made up of 13 amino acids. Trimming removed 7 bases at V and 7 bases at J, with 13 bases between. The CDR3 bases are TGTGCCAGCACCCGTCGAGAGATCGGGGAGCTGTTTTTT. Its translation: CASTRREIGELFF.

This clonotype was detected ten times or more. CDR3 bases: TGTGCCAGCAGCCAACGACTCGTCCAAGAGACCCAGTACTTC. Translated, it gives CASSQRLVQETQYF. This chain uses TRBV14 with TRBJ2-5; D remains unclear. V lost 2 bases and J lost 1, with 8 bases in between. The CDR3 length is 14 residues. Per germline, CDR1 SGHDN and CDR2 FVKESK.

The chain combines TRBV12-3 or TRBV12-4 with TRBJ2-5; 10 nucleotides match TRBD2. V dropped 6 bases and J dropped 7; count of bases not matched to a gene: 11. CDR3 length: 15 residues. The CDR3 reads CASSPTSGYVRTQYF. The CDR3, as DNA: TGTGCCAGCAGCCCGACTAGCGGGTACGTTCGGACCCAGTACTTC.

This clonotype was detected a few times. This chain connects TRBV4-1 to TRBJ2-5; D gene ambiguous. The CDR3 covers 12 residues. Germline CDR1 and CDR2: MGHRA and YSYEKL. V dropped 2 bases and J dropped 5 bases, with 6 bases sitting between them. The CDR3 protein is CASSQPWETQYF. Here the CDR3 DNA reads TGCGCCAGCAGCCAACCTTGGGAGACCCAGTACTTC.

This clonotype has ten or more counts. This chain uses TRBV20-1 with TRBJ2-7; D uncertain. The V and J ends lost 3 bases and 6 bases respectively, with 21 bases between them. The germline V gene encodes CDR1 DFQATT and CDR2 SNEGSKA (reference sequence). CDR3 length: 15 amino acids. The CDR3 loop reads CSASYYQSRWGEQYF. The DNA for the CDR3 is TGCAGTGCTAGCTACTACCAATCTCGATGGGGCGAGCAGTACTTC.

This clonotype occurred many times. The rearrangement links TRBV25-1 to TRBJ1-1; perhaps TRBD1 as D (6 bases). V gave up 8 bases and J gave up 3 bases, with 16 bases separating them. Germline CDR1 MGHDK, CDR2 SYGVNS. The CDR3 covers 14 residues. As DNA, the CDR3 is TGTGCCAGCGCCCGAAACGGGGGCTACACTGAAGCTTTCTTT. It encodes CASARNGGYTEAFF.

This clonotype was seen ten or more times. The rearrangement uses TRBV6-2 or TRBV6-3 and TRBJ2-6; weak D call: TRBD1 (5 bases). The ends were cut back, 7 bases at V and 1 base at J, with 14 bases in the middle. The germline V gene has CDR1 MNHEY and CDR2 SVGEGT. The CDR3 loop spans 16 amino acids. This CDR3 is CASTEHQGSGANVLTF. CDR3 bases: TGTGCCAGCACCGAACACCAGGGATCTGGGGCCAACGTCCTGACTTTC.

The V gene is TRBV12-3 or TRBV12-4, the J gene TRBJ2-2, with TRBD1 matching 8 bases. V lost 7 bases to trimming and J lost 4 bases; unmatched junction nucleotides: 14. The CDR3 totals 17 residues. CDR3 DNA: TGTGCCAGCAATTCTCCTTCGGGACAGGTCATCACCGGGGAGCTGTTTTTT. Protein sequence: CASNSPSGQVITGELFF.

The sample holds many counts of this clonotype. The chain employs TRBV5-5 and TRBJ1-2; D may be TRBD1 (5 bases). V was clipped by 6 bases and J by 8 bases, with 20 bases between them. The germline V gene encodes CDR1 SGHKS and CDR2 YYEKEE (reference sequence). The CDR3 is 14 amino acids. CDR3 sequence: CASTSSLGRGGYTF. DNA of the CDR3: TGTGCCAGCACCTCCTCTCTGGGTAGGGGAGGCTACACCTTC.

This clonotype was seen only a few times. This chain uses TRBV4-1 with TRBJ2-2, with 8 nucleotides matching TRBD1. V lost 4 bases, J lost 6 bases, and 7 bases stayed unmatched. CDR3 length: 15 residues. Germline lookup yields CDR1 MGHRA and CDR2 YSYEKL. The DNA for the CDR3 is TGCGCCAGCAGCCTCCGGACAGGGTTCCCCGGGGAGCTGTTTTTT. This encodes CASSLRTGFPGELFF.

This clonotype was seen at least ten times. The CDR3 reads CASSLDDTRNIQYF. The CDR3, as DNA: TGTGCCAGCAGCTTGGACGACACCAGAAACATTCAGTACTTC. The chain combines TRBV5-6 with TRBJ2-4; D is undetermined. This CDR3 comprises 14 residues. Trimming removed 0 bases at V and 6 bases at J, with 10 bases between. Per germline, CDR1 SGHDT and CDR2 YYEEEE.

The genes are TRBV20-1 and TRBJ1-1; the D is unclear. CDR3 size: 15 residues. The germline V gene encodes CDR1 DFQATT and CDR2 SNEGSKA (reference sequence). Deletions cut 0 bases from V and 1 base from J, with 12 bases between. DNA for the CDR3: TGCAGTGCTAGAGATTTCGTAGCCTCGAACACTGAAGCTTTCTTT. The encoded protein is CSARDFVASNTEAFF.

This chain uses TRBV18 with TRBJ2-7, with 10 bases fitting TRBD2. V lost 0 bases to trimming and J lost 6 bases; unmatched junction nucleotides: 2. The CDR3 is made up of 14 amino acids. In germline, CDR1 is KGHSH, CDR2 LQKENI. The DNA for the CDR3 is TGTGCCAGCTCACCACCGAGCGGGAGGGTCGAGCAGTACTTC. It yields the protein CASSPPSGRVEQYF.

This clonotype appeared many times. V and J are TRBV28 and TRBJ1-1, with 9 bases fitting TRBD1. The CDR3 is 16 amino acids. The junction had 11 bases not matched to a gene; V was cut back by 4 bases and J by 5 bases. From germline, CDR1 is MDHEN and CDR2 SYDVKM. CDR3 loop: CASSSFAQGARTEAFF. CDR3 DNA: TGTGCCAGCAGTTCCTTTGCACAGGGGGCGCGGACTGAAGCTTTCTTT.

This clonotype has more than one count but fewer than ten. This may stem from a read error, because a much larger clone lies one nucleotide away. V usage is TRBV9 and J usage is TRBJ2-7; tentatively, D is TRBD1 or TRBD2 (5 bases each). Trimming pared 0 bases from V and 6 bases from J, leaving 13 bases between. The CDR3 covers 14 residues. Germline CDR1 reads SGDLS; CDR2 reads YYNGEE. The CDR3, as DNA: TGTGCCAGCAGCGTAGGCGGTTGGGGGTCCGAGCAGTACTTC. It translates to CASSVGGWGSEQYF.